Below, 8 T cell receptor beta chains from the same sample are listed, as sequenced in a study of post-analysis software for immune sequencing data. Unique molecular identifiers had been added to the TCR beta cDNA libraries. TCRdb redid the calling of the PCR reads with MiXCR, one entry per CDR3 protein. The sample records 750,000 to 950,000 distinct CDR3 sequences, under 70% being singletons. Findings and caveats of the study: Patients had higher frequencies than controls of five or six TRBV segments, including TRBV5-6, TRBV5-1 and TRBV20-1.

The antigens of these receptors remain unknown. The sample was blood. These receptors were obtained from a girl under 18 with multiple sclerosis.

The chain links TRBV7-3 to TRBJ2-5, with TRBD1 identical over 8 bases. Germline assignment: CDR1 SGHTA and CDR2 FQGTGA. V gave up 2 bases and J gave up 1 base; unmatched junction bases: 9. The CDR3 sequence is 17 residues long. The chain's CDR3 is CASSLGGSGTGQETQYF. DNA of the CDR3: TGTGCCAGCAGCTTAGGGGGATCCGGGACAGGCCAAGAGACCCAGTACTTC.

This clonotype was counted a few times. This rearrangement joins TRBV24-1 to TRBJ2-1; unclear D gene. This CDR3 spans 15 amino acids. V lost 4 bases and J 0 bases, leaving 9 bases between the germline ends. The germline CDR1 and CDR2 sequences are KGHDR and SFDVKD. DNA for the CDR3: TGTGCCACCAGTGAGGCTAAGAGCTCCTACAATGAGCAGTTCTTC. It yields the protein CATSEAKSSYNEQFF.

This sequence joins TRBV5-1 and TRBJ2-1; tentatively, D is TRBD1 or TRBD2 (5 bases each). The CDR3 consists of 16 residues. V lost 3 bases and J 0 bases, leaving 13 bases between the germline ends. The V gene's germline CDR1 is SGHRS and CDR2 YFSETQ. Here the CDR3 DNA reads TGCGCCAGCAGCTGGTCGGGGCCAAGCTCCTACAATGAGCAGTTCTTC. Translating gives CASSWSGPSSYNEQFF.

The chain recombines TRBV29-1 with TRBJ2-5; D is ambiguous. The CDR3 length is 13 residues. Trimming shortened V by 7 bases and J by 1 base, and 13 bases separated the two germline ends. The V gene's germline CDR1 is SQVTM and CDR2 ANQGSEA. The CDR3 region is CSATHGSQETQYF. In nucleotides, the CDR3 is TGCAGCGCAACACACGGATCCCAAGAGACCCAGTACTTC.

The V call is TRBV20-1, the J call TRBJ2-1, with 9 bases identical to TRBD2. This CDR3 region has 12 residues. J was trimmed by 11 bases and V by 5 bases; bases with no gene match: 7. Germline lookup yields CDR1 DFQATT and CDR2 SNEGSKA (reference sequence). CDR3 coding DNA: TGCAGTGCTCGGATACTAGCGGGCCAGCAGTTCTTC. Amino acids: CSARILAGQQFF.

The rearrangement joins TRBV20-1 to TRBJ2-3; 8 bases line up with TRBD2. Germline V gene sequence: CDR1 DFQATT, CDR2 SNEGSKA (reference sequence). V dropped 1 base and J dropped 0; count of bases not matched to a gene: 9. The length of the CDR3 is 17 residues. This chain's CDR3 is CSARVGVGTRSTDTQYF. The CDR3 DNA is TGCAGTGCTAGAGTCGGAGTAGGGACTAGAAGCACAGATACGCAGTATTTT.

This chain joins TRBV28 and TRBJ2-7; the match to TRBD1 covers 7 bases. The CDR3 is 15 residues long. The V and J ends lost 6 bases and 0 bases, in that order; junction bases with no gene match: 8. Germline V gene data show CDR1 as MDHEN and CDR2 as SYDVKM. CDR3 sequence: CASSEDRASSYEQYF. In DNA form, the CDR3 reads TGTGCCAGCAGCGAAGACAGGGCTAGCTCCTACGAGCAGTACTTC.

CDR3 coding DNA: TGTGCCAGCAGAGGACAGGGGGGGAGTCAGCCCCAGCATTTT. This gives the protein CASRGQGGSQPQHF. The chain is built from TRBV12-3 or TRBV12-4 and TRBJ1-5, with 10 bases fitting TRBD1. Trimming at V came to 6 bases and at J to 6 bases, leaving 5 bases not matched to a gene. The CDR3 consists of 14 residues.